This entry lists 15 T cell receptor beta chains sequenced from one sample in a study of blood T cell repertoires in COVID-19. TCRdb keeps only in-frame clones here, not all; method: immunoSEQ multiplex PCR. Of about 160,000 clones listed, more than 75% were seen once; the top ten hold approximately 7%. Sequences were obtained from PBMCs or T cells enriched from blood (not recorded which). The receptors come from a woman between 45 and 60 years old who had recovered from COVID-19.

V and J are TRBV5-5 and TRBJ2-6; tentative D call: TRBD1 (5 bases). V was pared by 4 bases and J by 0 bases, with 8 bases between. Germline V gene lookup returns CDR1 SGHKS and CDR2 YYEKEE (reference sequence). This CDR3 comprises 15 residues. The chain's CDR3 is CASSLTDSGANVLTF. The CDR3 bases are TGTGCCAGCAGCCTGACAGACTCTGGGGCCAACGTCCTGACTTTC.

The rearrangement links TRBV7-3 to TRBJ1-1; TRBD1 agrees at 7 bases. This CDR3 has 14 amino acids. Germline CDR1 and CDR2: SGHTA and FQGTGA. V gave up 5 bases and J gave up 6 bases; unmatched junction bases: 9. CDR3 in amino acids: CASSPRQGGSEAFF. The CDR3 DNA reads as TGTGCCAGCAGCCCCCGACAGGGAGGTTCTGAAGCTTTCTTT.

V gene TRBV5-4 combines with J gene TRBJ2-7; 9 bases align to TRBD2. CDR3 length: 15 residues. J gave up 5 bases and V 3 bases, and 9 bases lay outside the gene matches. Germline CDR1 and CDR2: SGHNT and YYREEE (reference sequence). For the CDR3, the DNA is TGTGCCAGCAGCTCCCCCGCGGGGGGGATCAACGAGCAGTACTTC. This codes for CASSSPAGGINEQYF.

This clone was counted a single time. V and J are TRBV9 and TRBJ2-2, with D perhaps matching TRBD2 (6 bases). The germline CDR1 and CDR2 sequences are SGDLS and YYNGEE. The CDR3 loop spans 14 amino acids. V was clipped by 3 bases and J by 4 bases, with 10 bases between them. As DNA, the CDR3 is TGTGCCAGCAGCGGACTAGTGGGCACCGGGGAGCTGTTTTTT. This encodes CASSGLVGTGELFF. Based on the CDR3 plus reference TRBV9 and TRBJ2-2, the full variable domain is DSGVTQTPKHLITATGQRVTLRCSPRSGDLSVYWYQQSLDQGLQFLIQYYNGEERAKGNILERFSAQQFPDLHSELNLSSLELGDSALYFCASSGLVGTGELFFGEGSRLTVL.

This clone was detected only once. This rearrangement joins TRBV7-6 to TRBJ2-7, with 9 bases lining up with TRBD1. Germline trimming cut 4 bases from V and 2 bases from J; bases unmatched to any gene: 3. CDR1 and CDR2 from the germline V gene are SGHVS and FNYEAQ. The CDR3 totals 14 residues. DNA for the CDR3: TGTGCCAGCAGCTGGGGACAGGGTACCTACGAGCAGTACTTC. Protein sequence: CASSWGQGTYEQYF.

The genes are TRBV19 and TRBJ2-3, with TRBD2 identical over 7 bases. The CDR3 loop spans 17 amino acids. J was trimmed by 1 base and V by 0 bases; bases with no gene match: 7. Per germline, CDR1 LNHDA and CDR2 SQIVND (reference sequence). This chain's CDR3 is CASSIDLSGGRTDTQYF. The CDR3 DNA reads as TGTGCCAGTAGTATAGATTTATCGGGGGGACGCACAGATACGCAGTATTTT.

This rearrangement joins TRBV7-2 to TRBJ1-2; D unclear. V shed 5 bases and J shed 6 bases, with 19 bases lying between them. CDR3 length equals 15 residues. The germline V gene encodes CDR1 SGHTA and CDR2 FQGNSA. The CDR3 DNA reads TGTGCCAGCAGCCCCGCCGGTCGTCCGGGAAATGGCTACACCTTC. It translates to CASSPAGRPGNGYTF.

The chain joins TRBV7-3 to TRBJ2-5; 12 nucleotides line up with TRBD2. The CDR3 is made up of 15 amino acids. CDR1 is SGHTA and CDR2 is FQGTGA in the germline V gene. V gave up 4 bases and J gave up 3 bases; unmatched junction bases: 3. The CDR3 loop is CASSSASGGEETQYF. DNA for the CDR3: TGTGCCAGCAGCTCTGCTAGCGGGGGGGAAGAGACCCAGTACTTC.

The genes are TRBV2 and TRBJ2-2; tentative D call: TRBD1 (5 bases). CDR3 length: 14 amino acids. The V and J ends lost 4 bases and 8 bases respectively, with 14 bases between them. Germline lookup yields CDR1 SNHLY and CDR2 FYNNEI. The DNA of the CDR3 is TGTGCCAGCAGTGGATCGGGCAGGGTGGGGGAGCTGTTTTTT. It codes for CASSGSGRVGELFF.

The rearrangement joins TRBV7-2 to TRBJ1-2, with D possibly matching TRBD1 (6 bases). The CDR3 extends over 11 amino acids. The V gene lost 5 bases and the J gene lost 14 bases, with 15 bases spanning the gap. CDR1 and CDR2 (germline): SGHTA, FQGNSA. CDR3 sequence: CASSERGGGTF. In DNA form, the CDR3 reads TGTGCCAGCAGCGAGAGAGGGGGTGGGACCTTC.

This clone was observed a few times. The gene calls are TRBV19 and TRBJ2-1, with TRBD1 identical over 7 bases. The CDR3 loop spans 15 amino acids. The junction had 6 bases not matched to a gene; V was cut back by 7 bases and J by 0 bases. Per germline, CDR1 LNHDA and CDR2 SQIVND (reference sequence). The CDR3 loop is CASTLDRSSYNEQFF. CDR3 DNA sequence: TGTGCCAGTACTCTGGACAGGAGCTCCTACAATGAGCAGTTCTTC. Full variable domain (missing parts from reference TRBV19 and TRBJ2-1): DGGITQSPKYLFRKEGQNVTLSCEQNLNHDAMYWYRQDPGQGLRLIYYSQIVNDFQKGDIAEGYSVSREKKESFPLTVTSAQKNPTAFYLCASTLDRSSYNEQFFGPGTRLTVL.

On this clone itself: Other DNA sequences in the same sample also yield this CDR3. DNA of the CDR3: TGTGCCAGCAGCCTAGCGGGGGGTCGCACCGGGGAGCTGTTTTTT. This encodes CASSLAGGRTGELFF. The J gene is TRBJ2-2, the V gene TRBV5-4, with TRBD2 matching 11 bases. J lost 4 bases, V lost 4 bases, and 3 bases had no gene match. Germline assignment: CDR1 SGHNT and CDR2 YYREEE (reference sequence). This CDR3 is 15 amino acids long.

In its sample, this clone was seen a few times. The chain is built from TRBV7-7 and TRBJ2-1; possible D gene TRBD2, 6 bases. This CDR3 is built from 16 residues. Looked up from germline, CDR1 is SSHAT and CDR2 is FNYEAQ (reference sequence). V dropped 1 base and J dropped 5 bases, with 15 bases sitting between them. For the CDR3, the DNA is TGTGCCAGCAGCTTAGGGGGACCGGGGGTCAACAATGAGCAGTTCTTC. Translating gives CASSLGGPGVNNEQFF.

This chain uses TRBV10-3 with TRBJ2-1; 7 positions agree with TRBD2. The CDR3 contains 13 residues. Germline V gene sequence: CDR1 ENHRY, CDR2 SYGVKD. J was trimmed by 5 bases and V by 2 bases; bases with no gene match: 0. CDR3 amino acids: CAISEGGDNEQFF. In DNA form, the CDR3 reads TGTGCCATCAGTGAGGGGGGGGACAATGAGCAGTTCTTC.

The chain combines TRBV7-9 with TRBJ2-1; 14 positions agree with TRBD2. The junction had 6 bases not matched to a gene; V was cut back by 5 bases and J by 3 bases. CDR1 and CDR2 (germline): SEHNR, FQNEAQ (reference sequence). CDR3 length: 17 residues. The DNA for the CDR3 is TGTGCCAGCAGCCCGAGGACTAGCGGGGGGAACTACAATGAGCAGTTCTTC. Its translation: CASSPRTSGGNYNEQFF.